The clone carrying this T cell receptor beta chain has only a few counts. This entry comes from a study of blood T cell repertoires in COVID-19. As handled by the study authors: The assay estimated nucleated cells by amplifying reference gene primers. The method was immunoSEQ multiplex PCR; TCRdb's version includes in-frame clones alone and lacks a portion of them. V, J and clone size reflect that table, while D and trimming were determined from the DNA. The data show under 300,000 clones, about 83% seen once. The receptor's source is a man aged 50 to 60 with acute or convalescent COVID-19. The sample comprised peripheral blood.

CDR3 region: CASSPRTGNTGELFF. The CDR3 bases are TGCGCCAGCAGCCCACGGACAGGGAACACCGGGGAGCTGTTTTTT. The rearrangement joins TRBV5-1 to TRBJ2-2, with 7 bases identical to TRBD1. J gave up 1 base and V 4 bases, and 4 bases lay outside the gene matches. The CDR3 length is 15 residues. Germline CDR1 reads SGHRS; CDR2 reads YFSETQ.